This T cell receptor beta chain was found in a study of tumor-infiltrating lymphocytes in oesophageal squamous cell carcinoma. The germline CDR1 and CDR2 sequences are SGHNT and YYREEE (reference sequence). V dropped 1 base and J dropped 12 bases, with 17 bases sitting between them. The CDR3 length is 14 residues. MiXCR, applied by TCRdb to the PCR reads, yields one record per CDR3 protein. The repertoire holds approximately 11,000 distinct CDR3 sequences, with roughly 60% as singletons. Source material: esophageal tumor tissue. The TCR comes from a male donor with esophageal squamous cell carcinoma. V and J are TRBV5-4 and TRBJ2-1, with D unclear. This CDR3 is CASSLLGYTDTQFF. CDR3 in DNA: TGTGCCAGCAGCTTGCTGGGGTACACAGATACGCAGTTCTTC.